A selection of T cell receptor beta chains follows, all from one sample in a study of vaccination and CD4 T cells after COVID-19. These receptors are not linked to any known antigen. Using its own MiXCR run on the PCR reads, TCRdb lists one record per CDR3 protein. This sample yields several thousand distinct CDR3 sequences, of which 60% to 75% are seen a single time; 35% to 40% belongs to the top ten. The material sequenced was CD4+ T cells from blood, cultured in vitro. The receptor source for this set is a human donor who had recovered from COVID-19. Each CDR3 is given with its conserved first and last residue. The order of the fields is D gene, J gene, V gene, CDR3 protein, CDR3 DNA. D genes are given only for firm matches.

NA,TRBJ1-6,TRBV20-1,CSASSISYNSPLHF,TGCAGTGCTAGTAGCATCTCCTATAATTCACCCCTCCACTTT
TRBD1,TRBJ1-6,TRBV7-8,CASTWGQTNSPLHF,TGTGCCAGCACCTGGGGACAGACGAATTCACCCCTCCACTTT
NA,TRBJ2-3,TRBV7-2,CASSLVTGVPSTQYF,TGTGCCAGCAGCTTAGTGACAGGCGTCCCCTCGACGCAGTATTTT
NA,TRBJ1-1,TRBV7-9,CASSVLLMNTEAFF,TGTGCCAGCAGTGTTCTGCTTATGAACACTGAAGCTTTCTTT
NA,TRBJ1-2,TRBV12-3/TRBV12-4,CASSPGGENYGYTF,TGTGCCAGCAGTCCGGGGGGGGAAAACTATGGCTACACCTTC
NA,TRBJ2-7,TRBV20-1,CSARQVQTYEQYF,TGCAGTGCTAGACAGGTGCAAACCTACGAGCAGTACTTC
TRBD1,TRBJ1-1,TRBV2,CASSPQGALDTEAFF,TGTGCCAGCAGTCCCCAGGGGGCTCTAGACACTGAAGCTTTCTTT
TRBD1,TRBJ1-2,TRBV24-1,CATTDGQGNGYTF,TGTGCCACCACCGATGGACAGGGAAACGGCTACACCTTC
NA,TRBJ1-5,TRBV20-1,CSAMGANQPQHF,TGCAGTGCTATGGGCGCCAATCAGCCCCAGCATTTT
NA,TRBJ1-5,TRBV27,CASSLYGGAGNQPQHF,TGTGCCAGCAGTTTATATGGGGGGGCCGGGAATCAGCCCCAGCATTTT